The 21 T cell receptor beta chains presented below share a single source sample, sequenced in a study of cytotoxic CD8 clonotypes in ibrutinib-treated CLL. Assay: immunoSEQ multiplex PCR; the TCRdb copy retains only in-frame clones and omits some. Of 100,000 to 150,000 clones listed, 75% to 90% are singletons. The source was PBMCs, collected after 24 months of ibrutinib treatment. These receptors came from a human donor with chronic lymphocytic leukemia.

The chain carries TRBV5-5 and TRBJ2-7; D is perhaps TRBD1 (5 bases). In germline, CDR1 is SGHKS, CDR2 YYEKEE (reference sequence). V lost 5 bases and J lost 3, with 24 bases in between. The CDR3 consists of 17 residues. CDR3 protein: CASSRDRMLSSFYEQYF. For the CDR3, the DNA is TGTGCCAGCAGTCGAGACAGAATGCTATCCTCCTTCTACGAGCAGTACTTC.

J is TRBJ1-2 and V is TRBV19; 9 bases match TRBD1. The trim removed 3 bases at V and 13 bases at J, leaving 12 bases unmatched. The germline CDR1 and CDR2 sequences are LNHDA and SQIVND (reference sequence). The CDR3 is 14 residues long. The CDR3 reads CASSISGTGSYFTF. The CDR3 DNA reads TGTGCCAGTAGTATTAGTGGGACAGGGTCCTACTTCACCTTC.

CDR3 in amino acids: CASSKGPVKDRGPSTDTQYF. The CDR3 DNA sequence: TGTGCCAGCAGCAAAGGACCCGTTAAAGACAGGGGTCCCAGCACAGATACGCAGTATTTT. The chain uses TRBV21-1 and TRBJ2-3; no DNA check was done on the table's D call, TRBD1. TRBV21-1 is reported as a pseudogene. There are 20 residues in the CDR3.

The chain combines TRBV7-6 with TRBJ2-1; the match to TRBD2 covers 13 bases. Germline V gene lookup returns CDR1 SGHVS and CDR2 FNYEAQ. The CDR3 has 16 amino acids. V was pared by 4 bases and J by 7 bases, with 7 bases of the junction left unmatched. CDR3 region: CASSSKLAGGLNEQFF. In nucleotides, the CDR3 is TGTGCCAGCAGCTCAAAACTAGCGGGAGGGTTAAATGAGCAGTTCTTC.

The V call is TRBV11-2, the J call TRBJ2-5; D gene ambiguous. V was trimmed by 5 bases and J by 4 bases, leaving 14 bases between them. CDR1 SGHAT and CDR2 FQNNGV come from the germline V gene. The CDR3 totals 14 residues. CDR3 nucleotide sequence: TGTGCCAGCAGCGAGTCTCTGGACCGAGAGACCCAGTACTTC. Its translation: CASSESLDRETQYF. The variable domain in full, with the rest retrieved from reference TRBV11-2 and TRBJ2-5, is EAGVAQSPRYKIIEKRQSVAFWCNPISGHATLYWYQQILGQGPKLLIQFQNNGVVDDSQLPKDRFSAERLKGVDSTLKIQPAKLEDSAVYLCASSESLDRETQYFGPGTRLLVL.

The rearrangement joins TRBV10-3 to TRBJ2-3; 11 nucleotides match TRBD1. There are 16 residues in the CDR3. Per the germline V gene, CDR1 is ENHRY and CDR2 is SYGVKD. Trimming at V came to 4 bases and at J to 3 bases, leaving 6 bases not matched to a gene. The CDR3: CAISAGQGASTDTQYF. The CDR3 DNA reads as TGTGCCATCAGTGCCGGACAGGGGGCTTCGACAGATACGCAGTATTTT.

The chain employs TRBV5-8 and TRBJ1-3; D is ambiguous. This CDR3 is 15 amino acids long. CDR1 is SGHTS and CDR2 is YDEGEE in the germline V gene. With 6 bases removed from V and 2 bases from J, the gap between germline ends came to 15 bases. The CDR3 bases are TGTGCCAGCACTCCCGGTCGGGCGGCTGGAAACACCATATATTTT. Protein: CASTPGRAAGNTIYF. Based on the CDR3 plus reference TRBV5-8 and TRBJ1-3, the full variable domain is EAGVTQSPTHLIKTRGQQATLRCSPISGHTSVYWYQQALGLGLQFLLWYDEGEERNRGNFPPRFSGRQFPNYSSELNVNALELEDSALYLCASTPGRAAGNTIYFGEGSWLTVV.

The V and J genes are TRBV28 and TRBJ1-5; the D gene is possibly TRBD1 (6 bases). The length of the CDR3 is 15 residues. Germline V CDR1 and CDR2: MDHEN, SYDVKM. Trimming removed 5 bases at V and 1 base at J, with 12 bases between. CDR3 nucleotides: TGTGCCAGCAGTGGATCCAGGGGAAGCAATCAGCCCCAGCATTTT. Protein: CASSGSRGSNQPQHF.

The chain employs TRBV19 and TRBJ2-2; D may be TRBD2 (6 bases). In germline, CDR1 is LNHDA, CDR2 SQIVND (reference sequence). The CDR3 totals 15 residues. The V end was cut by 9 bases, the J end by 6 bases, with 20 bases between. The CDR3 DNA reads TGTGCCAGCGCTCCGGGACTTTCAACTCCCGGGGAGCTGTTTTTT. It yields the protein CASAPGLSTPGELFF.

This chain joins TRBV7-2 and TRBJ1-1; D not certain. There are 13 residues in the CDR3. With 3 bases removed from V and 2 bases from J, the gap between germline ends came to 7 bases. Per germline, CDR1 SGHTA and CDR2 FQGNSA. The CDR3 sequence is CASSFGPNTEAFF. CDR3 DNA sequence: TGTGCCAGCAGCTTCGGACCCAACACTGAAGCTTTCTTT.

The gene calls are TRBV25-1 and TRBJ2-3, with D perhaps assigned TRBD1 or TRBD2 (5 bases each). Germline CDR1 and CDR2: MGHDK and SYGVNS. The CDR3 runs to 13 residues. V dropped 8 bases and J dropped 5 bases, with 14 bases sitting between them. CDR3 DNA: TGTGCCAGCGGGGACCCGCTAGGAGATACGCAGTATTTT. It translates to CASGDPLGDTQYF.

The V gene is TRBV19, the J gene TRBJ2-3, with D uncertain. The CDR3 covers 15 residues. Germline V gives CDR1 LNHDA, CDR2 SQIVND (reference sequence). V lost 5 bases and J 1 base, leaving 13 bases between the germline ends. The CDR3, as DNA: TGTGCCAGTAGTCCCCGGACGGCGGGCACAGATACGCAGTATTTT. Residues: CASSPRTAGTDTQYF. The variable domain in full, with the rest retrieved from reference TRBV19 and TRBJ2-3, is DGGITQSPKYLFRKEGQNVTLSCEQNLNHDAMYWYRQDPGQGLRLIYYSQIVNDFQKGDIAEGYSVSREKKESFPLTVTSAQKNPTAFYLCASSPRTAGTDTQYFGPGTRLTVL.

V gene TRBV7-8 combines with J gene TRBJ2-3; perhaps TRBD2 as D (7 bases). V lost 1 base and J 7 bases, leaving 21 bases between the germline ends. Per germline, CDR1 SGHVS and CDR2 FQNEAQ. CDR3 size: 17 residues. CDR3 sequence (DNA): TGTGCCAGCAGCTTAGAGGGGGGGCTCCTGTCCCGCAATACGCAGTATTTT. Translated, it gives CASSLEGGLLSRNTQYF.

The chain employs TRBV5-4 and TRBJ2-3, with 8 bases matching TRBD2. Germline V gives CDR1 SGHNT, CDR2 YYREEE (reference sequence). V lost 7 bases, J lost 2 bases, and 9 bases stayed unmatched. The CDR3 is made up of 15 amino acids. CDR3 region: CASGTSGVHTDTQYF. For the CDR3, the DNA is TGTGCCAGCGGAACTAGCGGCGTACACACAGATACGCAGTATTTT.

In its sample, this clone was seen once. This sequence joins TRBV27 and TRBJ1-4; D is undetermined. The V gene's germline CDR1 is MNHEY and CDR2 SMNVEV (reference sequence). Trimming cost V 5 bases and J 7 bases, with 11 bases left between them. The CDR3 sequence is 13 residues long. The CDR3 DNA is TGTGCCAGCAGTAGGCAGGTCGGTGAAAAACTGTTTTTT. Residues: CASSRQVGEKLFF.

This clone was recorded only once. This sequence joins TRBV5-5 and TRBJ1-1; 7 bases agree with TRBD1. From germline, CDR1 is SGHKS and CDR2 YYEKEE (reference sequence). V shed 7 bases, J shed 11 bases, and the junction held 8 bases outside the gene matches. CDR3 size: 11 residues. DNA of the CDR3: TGTGCCAGCGACCGGCAGACAGGGGCTTTCTTT. Protein sequence: CASDRQTGAFF. Full variable domain (outside the CDR3, taken from reference TRBV5-5 and TRBJ1-1): DAGVTQSPTHLIKTRGQQVTLRCSPISGHKSVSWYQQVLGQGPQFIFQYYEKEERGRGNFPDRFSARQFPNYSSELNVNALLLGDSALYLCASDRQTGAFFGQGTRLTVV.

J is TRBJ2-1 and V is TRBV5-5; 7 bases line up with TRBD1. The V and J ends lost 2 bases and 6 bases, in that order; junction bases with no gene match: 2. Germline CDR1 is SGHKS and CDR2 is YYEKEE (reference sequence). This CDR3 has 13 residues. The chain's CDR3 is CASSLGTVNEQFF. DNA of the CDR3: TGTGCCAGCAGCTTAGGGACAGTCAATGAGCAGTTCTTC.

This sequence joins TRBV7-3 and TRBJ2-7; TRBD2 aligns across 7 bases. Germline values: CDR1 SGHTA, CDR2 FQGTGA. The ends lost 3 bases at V and 1 base at J; junction bases unmatched: 3. The CDR3 length is 14 residues. The DNA for the CDR3 is TGTGCCAGCAGCTTTGTCGGGGGGTCCTACGAGCAGTACTTC. This codes for CASSFVGGSYEQYF. The whole variable domain, remainder taken from reference TRBV7-3 and TRBJ2-7, is GAGVSQTPSNKVTEKGKYVELRCDPISGHTALYWYRQSLGQGPEFLIYFQGTGAADDSGLPNDRFFAVRPEGSVSTLKIQRTERGDSAVYLCASSFVGGSYEQYFGPGTRLTVT.

The J gene is TRBJ1-6, the V gene TRBV5-1; D not certain. V lost 6 bases to trimming and J lost 4 bases, with 14 bases between them. The length of the CDR3 is 15 residues. Germline V CDR1 and CDR2: SGHRS, YFSETQ. The DNA for the CDR3 is TGCGCCAGCAAAACCTGGCCCGATTATAATTCACCCCTCCACTTT. Translated, it gives CASKTWPDYNSPLHF. The full variable domain, rest sourced from reference TRBV5-1 and TRBJ1-6, is KAGVTQTPRYLIKTRGQQVTLSCSPISGHRSVSWYQQTPGQGLQFLFEYFSETQRNKGNFPGRFSGRQFSNSRSEMNVSTLELGDSALYLCASKTWPDYNSPLHFGNGTRLTVT.

The chain uses TRBV10-3 and TRBJ2-3; 7 bases agree with TRBD1. Germline V gene sequence: CDR1 ENHRY, CDR2 SYGVKD. The CDR3 covers 14 residues. Trimming at V came to 10 bases and at J to 4 bases, leaving 11 bases not matched to a gene. The CDR3 reads CANKAEGAADTQYF. The CDR3 nucleotides are TGTGCCAACAAGGCAGAGGGGGCGGCAGATACGCAGTATTTT.

The chain couples TRBV4-1 to TRBJ2-2, with a tentative D call TRBD1 (5 bases). With 4 bases removed from V and 6 bases from J, the gap between germline ends came to 24 bases. This CDR3 spans 18 amino acids. The V gene's germline CDR1 is MGHRA and CDR2 YSYEKL. CDR3 protein: CASSLTSGARRTSGELFF. CDR3 sequence (DNA): TGCGCCAGCAGCCTTACATCTGGGGCGCGACGCACCTCCGGGGAGCTGTTTTTT.